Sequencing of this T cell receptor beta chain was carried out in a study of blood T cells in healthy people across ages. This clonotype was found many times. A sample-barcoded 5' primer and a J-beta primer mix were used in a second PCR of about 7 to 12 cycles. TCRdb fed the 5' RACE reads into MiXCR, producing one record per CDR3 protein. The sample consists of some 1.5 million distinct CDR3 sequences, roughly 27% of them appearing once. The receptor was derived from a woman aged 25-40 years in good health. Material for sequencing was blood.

CDR3: CSARQGASYNEQFF. CDR3 nucleotides: TGCAGTGCTAGGCAGGGGGCCTCCTACAATGAGCAGTTCTTC. The V call is TRBV20-1, the J call TRBJ2-1; 8 bases are shared with TRBD1. The ends lost 3 bases at V and 0 bases at J; junction bases unmatched: 1. The germline V gene has CDR1 DFQATT and CDR2 SNEGSKA (reference sequence). The CDR3 is 14 amino acids.